A single sample gave rise to the 32 T cell receptor beta chains below, sequenced in a study of blood T cells in healthy people across ages. Primed by a sample-barcoded 5' primer and a J-beta primer mix, a second PCR proceeded for about 7 to 11 cycles. TCRdb passed the 5' RACE reads through MiXCR, listing each CDR3 protein once. The profile shows roughly 900,000 distinct CDR3 sequences, under 30% of them singletons. Material for sequencing was blood. The receptors come from a woman of 80 years or more in good health.

J is TRBJ1-3 and V is TRBV12-3 or TRBV12-4, with TRBD1 matching over 9 bases. This CDR3 has 15 residues. Trimming removed 5 bases from V and 4 bases from J; junction bases left unmatched: 6. The CDR3 bases are TGTGCCAGCAGTGTAGGGACAGGGATCGGAAACACCATATATTTT. This codes for CASSVGTGIGNTIYF.

This sequence joins TRBV20-1 and TRBJ2-1; D is undetermined. Between the trimmed V and J ends, which lost 1 base and 0 bases, there was a span of 7 bases. The CDR3 contains 14 residues. The V gene's germline CDR1 is DFQATT and CDR2 SNEGSKA (reference sequence). CDR3 sequence reads: CSARGRGSYNEQFF. CDR3 sequence (DNA): TGCAGTGCTAGAGGTCGAGGCTCCTACAATGAGCAGTTCTTC.

This chain joins TRBV12-3 or TRBV12-4 and TRBJ2-3; TRBD2 matches at 7 bases. The CDR3 runs 15 residues. V dropped 6 bases and J dropped 4; count of bases not matched to a gene: 10. CDR3 in DNA: TGTGCCAGCAGACGACGGGGGGTTGAAGCAGATACGCAGTATTTT. Translation: CASRRRGVEADTQYF.

The chain has TRBV7-2 and TRBJ1-2, with 9 nucleotides matching TRBD1. The CDR3 is 16 amino acids. Germline assignment: CDR1 SGHTA and CDR2 FQGNSA. After removal of 1 base from V and 2 bases from J, the junction contained 5 bases not matched to a gene. As DNA, the CDR3 is TGTGCCAGCAGCTTAGGAATTGGACAGGGGAACTATGGCTACACCTTC. Translated: CASSLGIGQGNYGYTF.

In its sample, this clonotype was seen once. The rearrangement uses TRBV2 and TRBJ1-4, with 8 bases fitting TRBD1. The germline CDR1 and CDR2 sequences are SNHLY and FYNNEI. The J segment lost 5 bases and the V segment lost 6 bases, leaving 8 bases of the junction unmatched. The CDR3 consists of 15 residues. CDR3 nucleotides: TGTGCCAGCAGCGAGATGACAGGGGCCAATGAAAAACTGTTTTTT. The encoded protein is CASSEMTGANEKLFF.

This clonotype appeared a few times. A read error may be the cause here, since a much bigger clone is one base away. The V gene is TRBV5-1, the J gene TRBJ2-1; D remains unclear. The DNA end is a closer match to TRBJ2-7, so the J assignment may be wrong. This CDR3 has 14 residues. The germline V gene encodes CDR1 SGHRS and CDR2 YFSETQ. CDR3 in amino acids: CASSLDRSYNEQYF. The CDR3 coding sequence is TGCGCCAGCAGCTTAGATCGCTCCTACAATGAGCAGTACTTC.

The rearrangement uses TRBV10-3 and TRBJ1-2; 7 bases are shared with TRBD1. There are 16 residues in the CDR3. CDR1 is ENHRY, CDR2 SYGVKD, per germline. Trimming took 5 bases from V and 12 from J; bases not matched to a gene: 21. DNA of the CDR3: TGTGCCATCAGTAAGGCCCCCGGGACAGAGCTATGGCTACACACCTTC. Its protein product is CAISKAPGTELWLHTF.

This clonotype appeared once. Possible read error: a much larger clone is one base away. V gene TRBV15 combines with J gene TRBJ2-3; D remains ambiguous. Trimming left V 8 bases short and J 3 bases short, with 18 bases between. Looked up from germline, CDR1 is LNHNV and CDR2 is YYDKDF (reference sequence). The CDR3 has 15 amino acids. The CDR3 nucleotides are TGTGCCACCGGCGTACGTAGGGTGCAAACAGATACGCAGTATTTT. Amino acids: CATGVRRVQTDTQYF.

In its sample, this clonotype was seen many times. The chain carries TRBV4-1 and TRBJ1-4; D is perhaps TRBD1 (5 bases). The length of the CDR3 is 17 residues. The V and J ends lost 1 base and 2 bases respectively, with 14 bases between them. The germline gives CDR1 MGHRA, CDR2 YSYEKL. Here the CDR3 reads CASSQGGAGGTNEKLFF. CDR3 nucleotides: TGCGCCAGCAGCCAAGGAGGGGCGGGAGGCACTAATGAAAAACTGTTTTTT.

This chain links TRBV7-2 with TRBJ2-7; tentatively, D is TRBD2 (6 bases). Germline-derived CDR1 and CDR2 are SGHTA and FQGNSA. The V end lost 5 bases, the J end lost 3 bases, and 14 bases lay between the germline ends. The CDR3 has 14 amino acids. In nucleotides, the CDR3 is TGTGCCAGCAGCCCAGATAGCGGCCTCTACGAGCAGTACTTC. Its translation: CASSPDSGLYEQYF.

Regarding this clonotype: A much larger clone sits a single nucleotide away, making a read error possible. The chain recombines TRBV5-1 with TRBJ2-3; D possibly corresponds to TRBD2 (5 bases). The CDR3 spans 17 residues. The germline V gene encodes CDR1 SGHRS and CDR2 YFSETQ. The CDR3 sequence: CASSFRGRSASTDAQYF. In DNA, the CDR3 is TGCGCCAGCAGCTTCCGAGGGCGGAGTGCTAGCACAGATGCGCAGTATTTT. The full variable domain, rest sourced from reference TRBV5-1 and TRBJ2-3, is KAGVTQTPRYLIKTRGQQVTLSCSPISGHRSVSWYQQTPGQGLQFLFEYFSETQRNKGNFPGRFSGRQFSNSRSEMNVSTLELGDSALYLCASSFRGRSASTDAQYFGPGTRLTVL.

Many counts were recorded for this clonotype. This chain links TRBV7-2 with TRBJ2-3; D remains ambiguous. The V end was cut by 5 bases, the J end by 2 bases, with 14 bases between. The germline gives CDR1 SGHTA, CDR2 FQGNSA. The CDR3 has 15 amino acids. Written as DNA, the CDR3 is TGTGCCAGCAGCCTCAGCACTCTAAACACAGATACGCAGTATTTT. Amino acids: CASSLSTLNTDTQYF.

This clonotype was detected ten times or more. The chain joins TRBV6-2 or TRBV6-3 to TRBJ2-5; D is unresolved. The CDR3 runs 13 residues. The V gene lost 2 bases and the J gene lost 7 bases, with 11 bases spanning the gap. CDR1 MNHEY and CDR2 SVGEGT come from the germline V gene. The CDR3 reads CASSYALPRTQYF. CDR3 DNA: TGTGCCAGCAGTTACGCCCTACCGCGGACCCAGTACTTC.

This clonotype was counted at least ten times. The chain has TRBV11-2 and TRBJ2-3; 7 nucleotides align to TRBD1. Germline assignment: CDR1 SGHAT and CDR2 FQNNGV. Losses at the gene ends were 4 bases for V and 2 bases for J; bases not matched to a gene: 18. This CDR3 spans 19 amino acids. This chain's CDR3 is CASSSKTSGTADFTDTQYF. CDR3 sequence (DNA): TGTGCCAGCAGCTCCAAGACTTCCGGGACAGCGGATTTCACAGATACGCAGTATTTT.

The rearrangement links TRBV10-3 to TRBJ2-7, with a possible D match to TRBD1 (6 bases). Germline CDR1 ENHRY, CDR2 SYGVKD. The germline V and J ends were trimmed by 6 bases and 4 bases, with 19 bases remaining between them. This CDR3 has 15 amino acids. CDR3 in amino acids: CAIRGPGQGAYEQYF. Written as DNA, the CDR3 is TGTGCCATCAGGGGACCGGGACAAGGAGCATACGAGCAGTACTTC.

This clonotype turned up a few times. Given a much more abundant clone one base away, this may be a read error. V usage is TRBV15 and J usage is TRBJ2-1; TRBD1 aligns across 10 bases. The J call may be incorrect, as the DNA end agrees better with TRBJ2-7. CDR1 LNHNV and CDR2 YYDKDF come from the germline V gene (reference sequence). This CDR3 has 15 amino acids. The CDR3 reads CATSRGQGAYNEQYF. The CDR3 coding sequence is TGTGCCACCAGCAGAGGACAGGGGGCCTACAATGAGCAGTACTTC.

In this sample, this clonotype turned up many times. The chain employs TRBV7-9 and TRBJ1-1; D gene ambiguous. From germline, CDR1 is SEHNR and CDR2 FQNEAQ (reference sequence). Trimming took off 3 bases at V and 0 bases at J, with 11 bases between the two ends. The CDR3 is 15 amino acids. The CDR3 DNA is TGTGCCAGCAGCTTTACCGGAACCCTGAACACTGAAGCTTTCTTT. The encoded protein is CASSFTGTLNTEAFF. The whole variable domain, remainder taken from reference TRBV7-9 and TRBJ1-1, is DTGVSQNPRHKITKRGQNVTFRCDPISEHNRLYWYRQTLGQGPEFLTYFQNEAQLEKSRLLSDRFSAERPKGSFSTLEIQRTEQGDSAMYLCASSFTGTLNTEAFFGQGTRLTVV.

This clonotype has only a few counts. This clone may be a read error of a much larger clone one base away. The CDR3 loop is CASSSRASGGDTQYF. The CDR3 nucleotides read TGTGCCAGCAGTTCTAGGGCTAGCGGGGGAGATACGCAGTATTTT. V usage is TRBV12-3 or TRBV12-4 and J usage is TRBJ2-3, with 10 bases that match TRBD2. The J segment lost 5 bases and the V segment lost 4 bases, leaving 6 bases of the junction unmatched. This CDR3 is 15 amino acids long.

This clonotype has at least ten counts. This rearrangement joins TRBV12-3 or TRBV12-4 to TRBJ2-3, with D possibly TRBD1 on 7 matching bases. Trimming took off 7 bases at V and 1 base at J, with 15 bases between the two ends. This CDR3 comprises 15 residues. DNA of the CDR3: TGTGCCAGCACCCAGGGGGGAGTGCGCACAGATACGCAGTATTTT. Residues: CASTQGGVRTDTQYF.

This clonotype was picked up many times. CDR3 in DNA: TGTGCCAGCACCAGGTCAGGGCCAAACACTGAAGCTTTCTTT. The encoded protein is CASTRSGPNTEAFF. This chain links TRBV12-3 or TRBV12-4 with TRBJ1-1; a possible D gene is TRBD1 (5 bases). Trimming stripped 7 bases from V and 2 bases from J, with 14 bases between. There are 14 residues in the CDR3.

The CDR3 region is CSARTGTGAPDTQYF. The CDR3 DNA sequence: TGCAGTGCTAGAACCGGGACAGGGGCCCCAGATACGCAGTATTTT. This chain connects TRBV20-1 to TRBJ2-3; TRBD1 matches at 10 bases. With 2 bases clipped from V and 4 bases from J, the junction kept 6 bases outside the gene matches. CDR1 DFQATT and CDR2 SNEGSKA come from the germline V gene (reference sequence). CDR3 length: 15 residues.

This clonotype was counted between two and nine times. J is TRBJ1-1 and V is TRBV20-1; possible D gene TRBD1, 6 bases. Deletions cut 3 bases from V and 2 bases from J, with 13 bases between. The CDR3 runs 14 residues. Germline V gene lookup returns CDR1 DFQATT and CDR2 SNEGSKA (reference sequence). CDR3 nucleotides: TGCAGTGCTAGCTTGACAGGTCGTAACACTGAAGCTTTCTTT. Amino acids: CSASLTGRNTEAFF.

This clonotype appeared a few times. The rearrangement joins TRBV2 to TRBJ1-3; D is unclear. Germline values: CDR1 SNHLY, CDR2 FYNNEI. The CDR3 is 15 residues long. Trimming left V 4 bases short and J 0 bases short, with 10 bases between. The CDR3 DNA follows: TGTGCCAGCAGTGTGATCGCTAGCTCTGGAAACACCATATATTTT. It codes for CASSVIASSGNTIYF. The whole variable domain, remainder taken from reference TRBV2 and TRBJ1-3, is EPEVTQTPSHQVTQMGQEVILRCVPISNHLYFYWYRQILGQKVEFLVSFYNNEISEKSEIFDDQFSVERPDGSNFTLKIRSTKLEDSAMYFCASSVIASSGNTIYFGEGSWLTVV.

This clonotype has a handful of counts. The CDR3 bases are TGTGCCAGCAGTGAATTTGGCGGGGGGGCTAGCACAGATACGCAGTATTTT. This sequence encodes CASSEFGGGASTDTQYF. This chain connects TRBV25-1 to TRBJ2-3; 9 nucleotides match TRBD2. Germline V CDR1 and CDR2: MGHDK, SYGVNS. This CDR3 is built from 17 residues. V trimming: 1 base; J trimming: 0 bases; junction bases outside the gene matches: 5.

This clonotype was detected only a few times. The CDR3 sequence is CSAGQGDSPLHF. The CDR3 nucleotides are TGCAGCGCCGGACAGGGAGATTCACCCCTCCACTTT. V is TRBV29-1 and J is TRBJ1-6; TRBD1 matches 8 bases. This CDR3 has 12 residues. The germline CDR1 and CDR2 sequences are SQVTM and ANQGSEA. The ends lost 7 bases at V and 8 bases at J; junction bases unmatched: 4.

This clonotype was seen only a few times. V and J are TRBV20-1 and TRBJ1-5; no clear D gene. Germline V CDR1 and CDR2: DFQATT, SNEGSKA (reference sequence). Trimming removed 0 bases from V and 6 bases from J, with 9 bases in between. The CDR3 contains 13 residues. CDR3 coding DNA: TGCAGTGCTAGAGAACCCGGTAGTCAGCCCCAGCATTTT. It yields the protein CSAREPGSQPQHF.

The table lists this clonotype with a few counts. The CDR3: CASSPFGTYNSPLHF. The DNA of the CDR3 is TGTGCCAGCAGTCCGTTCGGGACGTATAATTCACCCCTCCACTTT. The V gene is TRBV27, the J gene TRBJ1-6, with D maybe TRBD1 (5 bases). The germline V gene encodes CDR1 MNHEY and CDR2 SMNVEV (reference sequence). The CDR3 runs 15 residues. V shed 5 bases and J shed 4 bases, with 12 bases lying between them.

This clonotype was recorded many times. The V and J genes are TRBV6-1 and TRBJ1-5; TRBD1 is a possible D gene (6 bases). Looked up from germline, CDR1 is MNHNS and CDR2 is SASEGT. The CDR3 totals 15 residues. The V end lost 3 bases, the J end lost 1 base, and 10 bases lay between the germline ends. As DNA, the CDR3 is TGTGCCAGCAGTGAGGGGACAACGAGCAATCAGCCCCAGCATTTT. Translating gives CASSEGTTSNQPQHF.

The rearrangement joins TRBV11-2 to TRBJ1-4, with D possibly matching TRBD1 (5 bases). CDR1 and CDR2 from the germline V gene are SGHAT and FQNNGV. The CDR3 extends over 16 amino acids. V lost 5 bases and J lost 7, with 20 bases in between. CDR3 sequence: CASSLNWGDLGEKLFF. As DNA, the CDR3 is TGTGCCAGCAGCCTCAACTGGGGGGACCTGGGTGAAAAACTGTTTTTT.

In regard to this clonotype: The junction departs from the called germline gene at one end, perhaps through a read error. The V call is TRBV30, the J call TRBJ1-4, with D maybe TRBD1 (6 bases). Germline lookup yields CDR1 GTSNPN and CDR2 SVGIG (reference sequence). This CDR3 has 14 residues. The CDR3 DNA sequence: TGTGCCCGGAGTACCAGGACAGATGATACTCGAATGTTTTTT. Its protein is CARSTRTDDTRMFF.

Details on this clonotype: A single base separates this from a much larger clone, so it may be a read error. The gene calls are TRBV6-6 and TRBJ1-2; a weak D match, TRBD1 (5 bases). The germline V gene has CDR1 MNHNY and CDR2 SVGAGI (reference sequence). CDR3 length: 14 residues. V shed 7 bases and J shed 6 bases, with 18 bases lying between them. The CDR3 sequence is CASKGTLKDHGYTF. CDR3 DNA: TGTGCCAGCAAAGGGACCTTGAAGGACCATGGCTACACCTTC.

This clonotype was seen repeatedly, ten times or more. This chain joins TRBV6-5 and TRBJ2-5, with 8 bases identical to TRBD2. From germline, CDR1 is MNHEY and CDR2 SVGAGI. The CDR3 loop spans 18 amino acids. V lost 4 bases to trimming and J lost 9 bases; unmatched junction nucleotides: 22. The CDR3 region is CASSFKTSGGSAKTAQYF. In DNA, the CDR3 is TGTGCCAGCAGTTTCAAAACTAGCGGCGGATCCGCCAAGACAGCCCAGTACTTC.